One and the same sample provided the 9 T cell receptor beta chains below, sequenced in a study of CD8+ T cells in alopecia areata. Extracted RNA was reverse transcribed, and the resulting cDNA served as sequencing template. Profiling relied on immunoSEQ multiplex PCR, and the TCRdb table lists in-frame clones only, not all of them. The table lists 150,000 to 250,000 clones, about 62% of them singletons. Treatment given: oral pan-JAK inhibitor, 5-10 mg twice daily. Specimen: CD4+ T cells sorted from blood, collected at week 24, from a patient treated with tofacitinib. The receptors come from a human donor with alopecia areata.

The chain combines TRBV2 with TRBJ2-7, with 7 bases aligning to TRBD1. J was trimmed by 9 bases and V by 6 bases; bases with no gene match: 11. Germline loops: CDR1 SNHLY, CDR2 FYNNEI. The CDR3 extends over 13 amino acids. This CDR3 reads CASSPRPDRPQYF. CDR3 bases: TGTGCCAGCAGCCCCAGACCGGACAGGCCGCAGTACTTC.

The chain couples TRBV2 to TRBJ2-5; D ambiguous. Germline CDR1 is SNHLY and CDR2 is FYNNEI. Deletions cut 7 bases from V and 0 bases from J, with 9 bases between. This CDR3 contains 13 residues. CDR3 nucleotide sequence: TGTGCCAGCACTCCGGAGTACCAAGAGACCCAGTACTTC. It specifies CASTPEYQETQYF. The complete variable domain, with remaining parts taken from reference TRBV2 and TRBJ2-5, reads EPEVTQTPSHQVTQMGQEVILRCVPISNHLYFYWYRQILGQKVEFLVSFYNNEISEKSEIFDDQFSVERPDGSNFTLKIRSTKLEDSAMYFCASTPEYQETQYFGPGTRLLVL.

The V call is TRBV20-1, the J call TRBJ1-1; D unclear. V lost 2 bases, J lost 11 bases, and 9 bases lay in between. CDR1 DFQATT and CDR2 SNEGSKA come from the germline V gene (reference sequence). The CDR3 has 10 residues. CDR3 sequence reads: CSARSLVAFF. The CDR3 region has the DNA TGCAGTGCTAGAAGTTTAGTTGCTTTCTTT.

The chain recombines TRBV6-5 with TRBJ2-3, with 9 bases identical to TRBD2. J lost 4 bases, V lost 6 bases, and 5 bases had no gene match. Germline V gene sequence: CDR1 MNHEY, CDR2 SVGAGI. The CDR3 spans 14 residues. Written as DNA, the CDR3 is TGTGCCAGCAGGCTAGCGGGGATTGCAGATACGCAGTATTTT. It codes for CASRLAGIADTQYF.

The chain couples TRBV5-6 to TRBJ2-7; D not resolved. This CDR3 has 14 residues. Germline V gene sequence: CDR1 SGHDT, CDR2 YYEEEE. The germline V and J ends were trimmed by 6 bases and 2 bases, with 15 bases remaining between them. The CDR3 DNA follows: TGTGCCAGCACGCCAGCCAGATTTCCCTACGAGCAGTACTTC. This codes for CASTPARFPYEQYF. The whole variable domain, remainder taken from reference TRBV5-6 and TRBJ2-7, is DAGVTQSPTHLIKTRGQQVTLRCSPKSGHDTVSWYQQALGQGPQFIFQYYEEEERQRGNFPDRFSGHQFPNYSSELNVNALLLGDSALYLCASTPARFPYEQYFGPGTRLTVT.

This clone was counted between two and nine times. The gene calls are TRBV28 and TRBJ2-5; no clear D gene. This CDR3 spans 17 amino acids. From germline, CDR1 is MDHEN and CDR2 SYDVKM. Between the trimmed V and J ends, which lost 6 bases and 1 base, there was a span of 21 bases. CDR3 nucleotide sequence: TGTGCCAGCAGCCGCCGCGACTTAGTGGCAGGCCAAGAGACCCAGTACTTC. Amino acids: CASSRRDLVAGQETQYF. Supplemented by reference TRBV28 and TRBJ2-5, the full variable domain reads DVKVTQSSRYLVKRTGEKVFLECVQDMDHENMFWYRQDPGLGLRLIYFSYDVKMKEKGDIPEGYSVSREKKERFSLILESASTNQTSMYLCASSRRDLVAGQETQYFGPGTRLLVL.

In DNA, the CDR3 is TGTGCCAGCAGCGTCGGCCTAGCGGGCCCCTACGAGCAGTACTTC. Translating it yields CASSVGLAGPYEQYF. The gene calls are TRBV9 and TRBJ2-7; 8 nucleotides line up with TRBD2. V shed 2 bases, J shed 2 bases, and the junction held 6 bases outside the gene matches. Germline assignment: CDR1 SGDLS and CDR2 YYNGEE. The CDR3 consists of 15 residues.

Only a few counts were recorded for this clone. The gene calls are TRBV7-6 and TRBJ2-7; D remains unclear. Between the trimmed V and J ends, which lost 3 bases and 3 bases, there was a span of 9 bases. The germline V gene encodes CDR1 SGHVS and CDR2 FNYEAQ. The CDR3 is 13 residues long. The CDR3 here is CASSLGPGYEQYF. The CDR3 DNA reads as TGTGCCAGCAGCTTGGGTCCGGGCTACGAGCAGTACTTC.

This chain uses TRBV9 with TRBJ2-5, with TRBD1 as a possible D gene (5 bases). Looked up from germline, CDR1 is SGDLS and CDR2 is YYNGEE. V lost 1 base and J 9 bases, leaving 13 bases between the germline ends. The CDR3 consists of 13 residues. This CDR3 reads CASSVISGPPQYF. Here the CDR3 DNA reads TGTGCCAGCAGCGTAATATCAGGGCCCCCCCAGTACTTC.